This T cell receptor (beta chain) appears in the sequencing data of a study of blood T cell repertoires in COVID-19. Study as a whole: Samples taken during acute and convalescent COVID-19 were collected in the United States, Italy and Spain.

In the source study's methods: Reference gene primers were amplified, and this amplification served to estimate nucleated cell counts. Data came from immunoSEQ multiplex PCR; TCRdb stores just in-frame clones and leaves some out. The V and J calls and clone size come from that table; D and trimming were worked out from the DNA. The sample includes 50,000 to 85,000 clones, around four fifths of them seen just once. This CDR3 contains 14 residues. Trimming pared 4 bases from V and 6 bases from J, leaving 16 bases between. The germline V gene has CDR1 SGHTA and CDR2 FQGNSA. This receptor was taken from a human donor in a cohort sampled during active COVID-19. Sequencing was carried out using peripheral blood. The chain uses TRBV7-2 and TRBJ2-7; the D gene is possibly TRBD2 (5 bases). CDR3 residues: CASSSTRLASEQYF. The CDR3 bases are TGTGCCAGCAGCTCCACCAGGCTAGCTAGCGAGCAGTACTTC.